This T cell receptor beta chain was captured in a study of cytomegalovirus exposure and HLA in healthy donors. Findings and limits, study-wide: Associated with cytomegalovirus, according to the listing, were some 180 TCR beta chains.

Remarks on this clone: Antigen unknown.

Losses at the gene ends were 3 bases for V and 2 bases for J; bases not matched to a gene: 2. The length of the CDR3 is 15 residues. The V gene's germline CDR1 is SGHNT and CDR2 YYREEE (reference sequence). The 120-subject validation cohort, separate from the roughly 670-subject first cohort, included the donors. Sequencing was performed with immunoSEQ multiplex PCR; in TCRdb, only in-frame clones are kept and a portion is missing. The repertoire includes more than 150,000 clones, about 86% of them detected once, and approximately 3% sits in the top ten. Specimen: PBMCs. V usage is TRBV5-4 and J usage is TRBJ2-2, with 9 bases aligning to TRBD2. This TCR was sampled from a woman aged 18-29 years in good health and CMV-seropositive. The CDR3 here is CASSSGLANTGELFF. CDR3 sequence (DNA): TGTGCCAGCAGCTCGGGACTAGCTAACACCGGGGAGCTGTTTTTT.